The entry that follows covers one TCR beta chain sequence. Its target is not known. Germline V lookup: CDR1 SEHNR, CDR2 FQNEAQ (reference sequence). Trimming stripped 7 bases from V and 6 bases from J, with 13 bases between. The CDR3 covers 12 residues. The second PCR ran about 6 to 12 cycles with a sample-barcoded 5' primer and J-beta primers. The template-switch adaptor was a 5' adaptor with 12 random nucleotides. It tagged each cDNA molecule. TCRdb redid the calling of the 5' RACE reads with MiXCR, one entry per CDR3 protein. The data contain roughly 1.6 million distinct CDR3 sequences, 34% of them seen just once; the ten biggest clones take up approximately 10%. The sample originates from a study of blood T cells in healthy people across ages. General study findings and limits: Naive and antigen-experienced cells could not be conclusively compared, given unsorted PBMCs.

What was sequenced was blood. V usage is TRBV7-9 and J usage is TRBJ2-7, with D unclear. The clonotype comes from a woman in her twenties or thirties in good health. The CDR3 DNA reads TGTGCCAGCACATTGATTGGGCCCGAGCAGTACTTC. Its protein product is CASTLIGPEQYF.